The present T cell receptor beta chain was sequenced within a study of low-dose radiotherapy and immunotherapy resistance in tumors. Study-wide background: Cohort 1 was given 0.5 Gy per fraction every 2 weeks, for 6.5 Gy total. Aspirin 300 mg, taken orally and daily, was given to patients for four cycles from cycle 1 day 1.

cDNA synthesis used a TRAV/TRBV-specific primer set for both chains. Over roughly 19 PCR cycles, TCRs were amplified from a constant-region primer and V-primer adapter. TCRdb ran MiXCR on the reads and lists one entry per CDR3 protein. Among tens of thousands of distinct CDR3 sequences, under 30% were seen once, and the ten largest hold roughly 9.1%. Time point of the sample: after trial treatment. Specified treatment: LDRT plus nivolumab, ipilimumab, low-dose cyclophosphamide and aspirin (RACIN trial). Every donor's regimen consisted of nivolumab, ipilimumab, aspirin, low-dose cyclophosphamide and low-dose radiotherapy. The V and J ends lost 2 bases and 8 bases, in that order; junction bases with no gene match: 1. The CDR3 is made up of 12 amino acids. The V gene's germline CDR1 is SGHRS and CDR2 YFSETQ.

This sequence originates from a male donor with prostate cancer. The V and J genes are TRBV5-1 and TRBJ2-1; 7 bases map to TRBD1. The sequencing used PBMCs, collected after low-dose radiotherapy plus immunotherapy. CDR3 sequence (DNA): TGCGCCAGCAGCTTCACAGGGGATGAGCAGTTCTTC. It is translated as CASSFTGDEQFF.